A single sample is the source of the 18 T cell receptor beta chains below, sequenced in a study of identical twins. In TCRdb, the 5' RACE reads were re-called with MiXCR into one record per CDR3 protein. The data show about 530,000 distinct CDR3 sequences, around 24% seen once. The same data also contributed to another study, on yellow fever vaccine responses in identical twins.

The sample comprised CD4+ T cells sorted from blood. These receptors were collected from a woman between 18 and 29 years old in good health.

The chain combines TRBV7-9 with TRBJ2-4; TRBD2 aligns across 13 bases. The V segment lost 4 bases and the J segment 7 bases; nucleotides outside the gene matches: 10. CDR3 length equals 17 residues. Per the germline V gene, CDR1 is SEHNR and CDR2 is FQNEAQ (reference sequence). The CDR3 loop reads CASSSTPGLAGRNIQYF. The CDR3 DNA follows: TGTGCCAGCAGCTCAACCCCGGGACTAGCGGGAAGGAACATTCAGTACTTC. Using reference TRBV7-9 and TRBJ2-4 for the parts outside the CDR3, the full variable domain is DTGVSQNPRHKITKRGQNVTFRCDPISEHNRLYWYRQTLGQGPEFLTYFQNEAQLEKSRLLSDRFSAERPKGSFSTLEIQRTEQGDSAMYLCASSSTPGLAGRNIQYFGAGTRLSVL.

This chain uses TRBV20-1 with TRBJ2-1; D uncertain. Trimming took 3 bases from V and 5 from J, leaving 8 bases between them. The CDR3 loop spans 12 amino acids. Germline CDR1 and CDR2: DFQATT and SNEGSKA (reference sequence). CDR3 sequence (DNA): TGCAGTGCTAGGAAACTAAACAATGAGCAGTTCTTC. This sequence encodes CSARKLNNEQFF.

The rearrangement uses TRBV27 and TRBJ2-1, with TRBD2 identical over 8 bases. This CDR3 spans 18 amino acids. With 5 bases clipped from V and 1 base from J, the junction kept 13 bases outside the gene matches. Germline loops: CDR1 MNHEY, CDR2 SMNVEV (reference sequence). The CDR3 DNA reads as TGTGCCAGCAGTCTGTCCTATAGCGGGAAGGTATCCTACAATGAGCAGTTCTTC. This gives the protein CASSLSYSGKVSYNEQFF.

V gene TRBV18 combines with J gene TRBJ2-2; 7 bases agree with TRBD2. CDR3 length: 16 residues. Germline V gives CDR1 KGHSH, CDR2 LQKENI. Trimming cost V 2 bases and J 5 bases; bases outside gene matches: 8. CDR3 bases: TGTGCCAGCTCACCAGTGGCGGGAGTGTCAACCGGGGAGCTGTTTTTT. Protein: CASSPVAGVSTGELFF.

The sample holds a few counts of this clonotype. The gene calls are TRBV7-2 and TRBJ2-3, with 10 bases lining up with TRBD2. The CDR3 length is 15 residues. Germline CDR1 is SGHTA and CDR2 is FQGNSA. After removal of 4 bases from V and 3 bases from J, the junction contained 4 bases not matched to a gene. Written as DNA, the CDR3 is TGTGCCAGCAGCTGGCTAGCGGGGGCAACAGATACGCAGTATTTT. It is translated as CASSWLAGATDTQYF.

The chain carries TRBV25-1 and TRBJ1-1; D uncertain. The CDR3 runs 14 residues. Germline V CDR1 and CDR2: MGHDK, SYGVNS. Trimming stripped 6 bases from V and 1 base from J, with 12 bases between. CDR3 nucleotides: TGTGCCAGCAGCCCCATGTTGCCGAACACTGAAGCTTTCTTT. Its translation: CASSPMLPNTEAFF. The full variable domain, with the rest looked up from reference TRBV25-1 and TRBJ1-1, is EADIYQTPRYLVIGTGKKITLECSQTMGHDKMYWYQQDPGMELHLIHYSYGVNSTEKGDLSSESTVSRIRTEHFPLTLESARPSHTSQYLCASSPMLPNTEAFFGQGTRLTVV.

Only a few counts were recorded for this clonotype. The V call is TRBV10-3, the J call TRBJ2-7; D is ambiguous. In germline, CDR1 is ENHRY, CDR2 SYGVKD. With 3 bases removed from V and 3 bases from J, the gap between germline ends came to 9 bases. The CDR3 extends over 13 amino acids. CDR3 DNA: TGTGCCATCAGTGATTGGGTTGACTACGAGCAGTACGTC. It yields the protein CAISDWVDYEQYV.

The chain carries TRBV12-3 or TRBV12-4 and TRBJ1-1, with D perhaps matching TRBD1 (5 bases). The CDR3 runs 14 residues. V dropped 1 base and J dropped 4 bases, with 10 bases sitting between them. The CDR3 loop reads CASSLVGGSTEAFF. The CDR3, as DNA: TGTGCCAGCAGTTTAGTGGGGGGGAGCACTGAAGCTTTCTTT.

This chain uses TRBV4-1 with TRBJ2-5; TRBD2 is a possible D gene (5 bases). V lost 2 bases, J lost 4 bases, and 8 bases lay in between. Germline loops: CDR1 MGHRA, CDR2 YSYEKL. The CDR3 has 13 amino acids. CDR3 protein: CASSQLLGETQYF. The CDR3 DNA sequence: TGCGCCAGCAGCCAACTACTAGGAGAGACCCAGTACTTC.

This clonotype was picked up many times. This chain connects TRBV5-1 to TRBJ2-1; the match to TRBD2 covers 13 bases. From germline, CDR1 is SGHRS and CDR2 YFSETQ. This CDR3 contains 15 residues. V shed 4 bases, J shed 6 bases, and the junction held 4 bases outside the gene matches. The CDR3 nucleotides are TGCGCCAGCAGCCCCCGGACTAGCGGGAGCAATGAGCAGTTCTTC. This codes for CASSPRTSGSNEQFF.

This clonotype appeared a few times. The rearrangement links TRBV20-1 to TRBJ1-1; possible D gene TRBD1, 6 bases. Trimming stripped 2 bases from V and 4 bases from J, with 11 bases between. The length of the CDR3 is 13 residues. Germline CDR1 and CDR2: DFQATT and SNEGSKA (reference sequence). CDR3: CSARWGRGTEAFF. The CDR3, as DNA: TGCAGTGCTAGATGGGGCAGGGGCACTGAAGCTTTCTTT.

The chain employs TRBV12-5 and TRBJ2-1; D might be TRBD1 (5 bases). This CDR3 is 14 amino acids long. The V gene's germline CDR1 is LGHNT and CDR2 FRNRAP. The germline V and J ends were trimmed by 3 bases and 7 bases, with 13 bases remaining between them. CDR3 protein: CASGFPRVKNEQFF. CDR3 bases: TGTGCTAGTGGTTTCCCCAGGGTTAAGAATGAGCAGTTCTTC.

This clonotype turned up a few times. The V call is TRBV28, the J call TRBJ1-1; 7 bases are a match to TRBD1. This CDR3 has 14 amino acids. V shed 5 bases and J 6 bases; nucleotides not matched to a gene: 9. The germline V gene has CDR1 MDHEN and CDR2 SYDVKM. CDR3 sequence reads: CASSPQTGSAEAFF. In DNA form, the CDR3 reads TGTGCCAGCAGTCCCCAGACAGGGTCAGCTGAAGCTTTCTTT. The full variable domain, its missing parts supplied by reference TRBV28 and TRBJ1-1, is DVKVTQSSRYLVKRTGEKVFLECVQDMDHENMFWYRQDPGLGLRLIYFSYDVKMKEKGDIPEGYSVSREKKERFSLILESASTNQTSMYLCASSPQTGSAEAFFGQGTRLTVV.

The chain links TRBV25-1 to TRBJ2-7, with 8 nucleotides matching TRBD1. V lost 11 bases, J lost 3 bases, and 9 bases stayed unmatched. CDR1 and CDR2 from the germline V gene are MGHDK and SYGVNS. This CDR3 has 13 residues. As DNA, the CDR3 is TGTGCCCCCGAGGGCAGGGGGCGCTACGAGCAGTACGTC. Translated: CAPEGRGRYEQYV.

This clonotype was picked up a small number of times. The gene calls are TRBV2 and TRBJ2-5; 9 positions match TRBD1. This CDR3 contains 14 residues. CDR1 and CDR2 (germline): SNHLY, FYNNEI. The J segment lost 5 bases and the V segment lost 4 bases, leaving 5 bases of the junction unmatched. This CDR3 reads CASSVGTGWETQYF. The DNA of the CDR3 is TGTGCCAGCAGTGTCGGGACAGGGTGGGAGACCCAGTACTTC.

This clonotype was picked up a small number of times. The chain couples TRBV2 to TRBJ1-6, with unresolved D. Trimming removed 7 bases at V and 0 bases at J, with 10 bases between. Germline CDR1 SNHLY, CDR2 FYNNEI. The CDR3 is made up of 15 amino acids. The CDR3 region is CASKAGDSYNSPLHF. For the CDR3, the DNA is TGTGCCAGCAAGGCAGGAGACTCCTATAATTCACCCCTCCACTTT.

CDR3 region: CASLGRPTRTEAFF. Written as DNA, the CDR3 is TGTGCCAGTCTGGGACGGCCGACGAGGACTGAAGCTTTCTTT. The V gene is TRBV5-6, the J gene TRBJ1-1, with a weak D call TRBD1 (5 bases). From germline, CDR1 is SGHDT and CDR2 YYEEEE. CDR3 size: 14 residues. V was clipped by 8 bases and J by 5 bases, with 19 bases between them.

This clonotype was detected only a few times. The genes are TRBV5-1 and TRBJ1-3; D unresolved. CDR1 SGHRS and CDR2 YFSETQ come from the germline V gene. The CDR3 has 16 residues. Between the trimmed V and J ends, which lost 4 bases and 2 bases, there was a span of 16 bases. The CDR3 DNA sequence: TGCGCCAGCAGCCAAGCGCCGTCACCAACTGGAAACACCATATATTTT. Protein sequence: CASSQAPSPTGNTIYF. Full variable domain (rest looked up from reference TRBV5-1 and TRBJ1-3): KAGVTQTPRYLIKTRGQQVTLSCSPISGHRSVSWYQQTPGQGLQFLFEYFSETQRNKGNFPGRFSGRQFSNSRSEMNVSTLELGDSALYLCASSQAPSPTGNTIYFGEGSWLTVV.